One and the same sample provided the 18 T cell receptor beta chains below, sequenced in a study of CD8 T cells in ankylosing spondylitis. TCRdb analysed the 5' RACE reads with MiXCR anew, one entry per CDR3 protein. The table shows 200,000 or so distinct CDR3 sequences, with about an eighth occurring only once. Sample: blood, either unsorted or a sorted T cell fraction (not recorded which). The source is a female donor with ankylosing spondylitis or in good health (not recorded which).

About this clonotype itself: A much larger clone differs by one base, so this may be a read error. The V call is TRBV20-1, the J call TRBJ1-1; tentative D call: TRBD1 (5 bases). Germline assignment: CDR1 DFQATT and CDR2 SNEGSKA (reference sequence). The germline V and J ends were trimmed by 7 bases and 4 bases, with 22 bases remaining between them. The CDR3 length is 15 residues. The CDR3 sequence: CSDSDFSRVRTEAFF. The CDR3 coding sequence is TGCAGTGATAGTGACTTCTCCAGGGTTCGCACTGAAGCTTTCTTT.

This clonotype has only a few counts. The gene calls are TRBV28 and TRBJ2-7; maybe TRBD2 (5 bases). The length of the CDR3 is 13 residues. Germline lookup yields CDR1 MDHEN and CDR2 SYDVKM. Trimming pared 4 bases from V and 2 bases from J, leaving 9 bases between. In nucleotides, the CDR3 is TGTGCCAGCAGTTCCGGGGAACCCTACGAGCAGTACTTC. Encoded protein: CASSSGEPYEQYF.

The sample holds a few counts of this clonotype. The rearrangement links TRBV24-1 to TRBJ1-2; 8 bases match TRBD1. Germline V CDR1 and CDR2: KGHDR, SFDVKD. This CDR3 region has 16 residues. Trimming took 5 bases from V and 3 from J; bases not matched to a gene: 10. Here the CDR3 reads CATSAHGVTGDYGYTF. The CDR3 nucleotides are TGTGCCACCAGTGCCCATGGGGTGACAGGGGACTATGGCTACACCTTC.

Concerning this clonotype: A read error is possible here, since a much larger clone lies one base away. The chain links TRBV9 to TRBJ2-7; 8 bases align to TRBD2. This CDR3 spans 15 amino acids. Germline-derived CDR1 and CDR2 are SGDLS and YYNGEE. The CDR3 region has the DNA TGTGCCTGCAGCGTAGGTAGCGGGAATATCAACGAGCAGTACTTC. Encoded protein: CACSVGSGNINEQYF.

The chain joins TRBV9 to TRBJ2-3; tentatively, D is TRBD2 (5 bases). Germline V gene lookup returns CDR1 SGDLS and CDR2 YYNGEE. This CDR3 contains 14 residues. The ends were cut back, 0 bases at V and 5 bases at J, with 10 bases in the middle. This CDR3 is CASSVGRAKDTQYF. The CDR3 DNA is TGTGCCAGCAGCGTAGGGCGGGCTAAAGATACGCAGTATTTT. Complete variable domain (other parts from reference TRBV9 and TRBJ2-3): DSGVTQTPKHLITATGQRVTLRCSPRSGDLSVYWYQQSLDQGLQFLIQYYNGEERAKGNILERFSAQQFPDLHSELNLSSLELGDSALYFCASSVGRAKDTQYFGPGTRLTVL.

This clonotype was picked up many times. The chain links TRBV6-5 to TRBJ2-2; the D is unclear. Trimming pared 1 base from V and 7 bases from J, leaving 19 bases between. Germline assignment: CDR1 MNHEY and CDR2 SVGAGI. The CDR3 length is 17 residues. CDR3 residues: CASSYYPEPSYGGELFF. CDR3 DNA: TGTGCCAGCAGTTACTATCCGGAACCCTCATACGGCGGGGAGCTGTTTTTT.

This clonotype was observed at least ten times. J is TRBJ2-7 and V is TRBV29-1, with D unclear. Germline V lookup: CDR1 SQVTM, CDR2 ANQGSEA. V was trimmed by 0 bases and J by 6 bases, leaving 6 bases between them. This CDR3 is 11 amino acids long. The CDR3 spells CSVEDSVEQYF. CDR3 bases: TGCAGCGTTGAAGATTCGGTCGAGCAGTACTTC.

The table lists this clonotype with many counts. This rearrangement joins TRBV28 to TRBJ2-1; 11 bases fit TRBD2. With 8 bases clipped from V and 3 bases from J, the junction kept 3 bases outside the gene matches. The V gene's germline CDR1 is MDHEN and CDR2 SYDVKM. The CDR3 totals 14 residues. The CDR3 DNA reads TGTGCCAGCGATGGGACTAGCGGCTACAATGAGCAGTTCTTC. Its translation is CASDGTSGYNEQFF.

In this sample, this clonotype turned up many times. The chain links TRBV15 to TRBJ2-4; the D is unclear. This CDR3 is built from 11 residues. The V gene's germline CDR1 is LNHNV and CDR2 YYDKDF (reference sequence). The ends were cut back, 8 bases at V and 8 bases at J, with 10 bases in the middle. In nucleotides, the CDR3 is TGTGCCACCTTACTTAATCACATTCAGTACTTC. Encoded protein: CATLLNHIQYF. Full variable domain (missing parts from reference TRBV15 and TRBJ2-4): DAMVIQNPRYQVTQFGKPVTLSCSQTLNHNVMYWYQQKSSQAPKLLFHYYDKDFNNEADTPDNFQSRRPNTSFCFLDIRSPGLGDTAMYLCATLLNHIQYFGAGTRLSVL.

This clonotype was observed many times. CDR3 protein: CASSLGGGVSYNEQFF. The CDR3 DNA sequence: TGCGCCAGCAGCTTGGGAGGGGGAGTCTCCTACAATGAGCAGTTCTTC. This sequence joins TRBV5-1 and TRBJ2-1, with D tentatively TRBD1 (6 bases). Germline V gene lookup returns CDR1 SGHRS and CDR2 YFSETQ. Trimming took off 0 bases at V and 0 bases at J, with 10 bases between the two ends. The CDR3 loop spans 16 amino acids.

This clonotype was observed at least ten times. V usage is TRBV20-1 and J usage is TRBJ2-1; D remains ambiguous. Trimming cost V 3 bases and J 7 bases, with 7 bases left between them. The CDR3 length is 11 residues. In germline, CDR1 is DFQATT, CDR2 SNEGSKA (reference sequence). CDR3 DNA: TGCAGTGCTAGCAGGTCTAATGAGCAGTTCTTC. Translated: CSASRSNEQFF.

This clonotype was found a few times. The chain is built from TRBV5-4 and TRBJ1-4; the D gene is possibly TRBD1 (5 bases). The V and J ends lost 0 bases and 2 bases respectively, with 14 bases between them. The CDR3 extends over 17 amino acids. Germline V gene lookup returns CDR1 SGHNT and CDR2 YYREEE (reference sequence). CDR3 in DNA: TGTGCCAGCAGCTTGGGTAGGGGAGTTGGCACTAATGAAAAACTGTTTTTT. Translated, it gives CASSLGRGVGTNEKLFF.

This chain uses TRBV7-2 with TRBJ2-3, with TRBD2 identical over 8 bases. Per the germline V gene, CDR1 is SGHTA and CDR2 is FQGNSA. V lost 5 bases, J lost 2 bases, and 9 bases stayed unmatched. CDR3 size: 16 residues. CDR3 residues: CASSARSGSITDTQYF. CDR3 in DNA: TGTGCCAGCAGCGCCCGGAGCGGGAGCATCACAGATACGCAGTATTTT. Full variable domain (remainder filled in from reference TRBV7-2 and TRBJ2-3): GAGVSQSPSNKVTEKGKDVELRCDPISGHTALYWYRQSLGQGLEFLIYFQGNSAPDKSGLPSDRFSAERTGGSVSTLTIQRTQQEDSAVYLCASSARSGSITDTQYFGPGTRLTVL.

This clonotype was counted at least ten times. The rearrangement uses TRBV9 and TRBJ2-7; tentatively, D is TRBD2 (5 bases). Deletions cut 3 bases from V and 6 bases from J, with 16 bases between. The CDR3 loop spans 14 amino acids. The germline CDR1 and CDR2 sequences are SGDLS and YYNGEE. The DNA of the CDR3 is TGTGCCAGCAGCGGGACTGGGGAGATAAGCGAGCAGTACTTC. Translated, it gives CASSGTGEISEQYF.

This clonotype occurred many times. The J gene is TRBJ1-4, the V gene TRBV6-2 or TRBV6-3; D is unclear. This CDR3 comprises 12 residues. Germline V gives CDR1 MNHEY, CDR2 SVGEGT. Trimming took off 6 bases at V and 8 bases at J, with 10 bases between the two ends. The CDR3 here is CASSQRMEKLFF. CDR3 DNA: TGTGCCAGCAGCCAGCGGATGGAAAAACTGTTTTTT.

In its sample, this clonotype was seen many times. V and J are TRBV18 and TRBJ2-1, with D possibly being TRBD1 or TRBD2 (5 bases each). CDR1 is KGHSH, CDR2 LQKENI, per germline. The CDR3 runs to 17 residues. Trimming removed 6 bases from V and 2 bases from J, with 20 bases in between. The CDR3 nucleotides read TGTGCCAGCTCCTCTAACGACGTCGGGACGGCCTACAATGAGCAGTTCTTC. Protein product: CASSSNDVGTAYNEQFF.

This clonotype appeared many times. The chain joins TRBV24-1 to TRBJ2-1; 10 positions agree with TRBD2. The ends lost 5 bases at V and 1 base at J; junction bases unmatched: 4. CDR1 KGHDR and CDR2 SFDVKD come from the germline V gene. The CDR3 length is 16 residues. This chain's CDR3 is CATSGTSGFSYNEQFF. As DNA, the CDR3 is TGTGCCACCAGTGGGACTAGCGGATTTTCCTACAATGAGCAGTTCTTC.

This clonotype appeared a few times. This chain joins TRBV7-6 and TRBJ2-5; no reliable D call. From germline, CDR1 is SGHVS and CDR2 FNYEAQ. The V and J ends lost 4 bases and 9 bases respectively, with 15 bases between them. The CDR3 is made up of 13 amino acids. CDR3 sequence (DNA): TGTGCCAGCAGCTCGGACCCGGTGATTTCCCAGTACTTC. Translated, it gives CASSSDPVISQYF.